The next 17 T cell receptor beta chains were all read from a single sample in a study of blood T cell repertoires in COVID-19 (dated by TCRdb to about 2020). Library prep was done by the immunoSEQ multiplex PCR assay. In TCRdb, the immuneACCESS table is reduced to in-frame sequences with V and J assigned. These tables do not hold every clone; where another copy was compared, an unresolved V gene accounts for under half, and the others remain unexplained. The sample table contains hundreds of thousands of clones; only one count was recorded for approximately 87% of them. Together, the top ten hold approximately 1.6% of the sample. The source material was peripheral blood. The source of these receptors is a woman in her forties who had recovered from COVID-19.

J is TRBJ1-4 and V is TRBV3-1 (or the pseudogene TRBV3-2); D gene uncertain. The CDR3 runs 15 residues. Trimming cost V 3 bases and J 0 bases, with 8 bases left between them. Germline values: CDR1 LGHDT, CDR2 YNNKEL (reference sequence). The CDR3 spells CASSHPRSTNEKLFF. CDR3 sequence (DNA): TGTGCCAGCAGCCATCCGAGGTCAACTAATGAAAAACTGTTTTTT.

V gene TRBV5-1 combines with J gene TRBJ1-1, with 10 bases fitting TRBD1. This CDR3 contains 19 residues. Germline lookup yields CDR1 SGHRS and CDR2 YFSETQ. Trimming removed 5 bases from V and 1 base from J; junction bases left unmatched: 17. CDR3 DNA sequence: TGCGCCAGCAGTAGCACTGGGGACAGGGGATTTAGGGGGAACACTGAAGCTTTCTTT. This gives the protein CASSSTGDRGFRGNTEAFF.

The chain combines TRBV19 with TRBJ1-1; D is possibly TRBD1 (5 bases). In germline, CDR1 is LNHDA, CDR2 SQIVND (reference sequence). Trimming cost V 3 bases and J 0 bases, with 17 bases left between them. The CDR3 spans 17 residues. The CDR3 bases are TGTGCCAGTAGTATCGGGTGGGGGACTAATATGAACACTGAAGCTTTCTTT. Translation gives CASSIGWGTNMNTEAFF.

This clone turned up a few times. The rearrangement links TRBV13 to TRBJ1-2, with 8 bases that match TRBD1. CDR3 length equals 14 residues. Trimming removed 4 bases from V and 4 bases from J; junction bases left unmatched: 5. Germline loops: CDR1 PRHDT, CDR2 FYEKMQ (reference sequence). CDR3 in DNA: TGTGCCAGCAGCTCCGGGACAGGCCCCTATGGCTACACCTTC. It yields the protein CASSSGTGPYGYTF. Full variable domain (remainder filled in from reference TRBV13 and TRBJ1-2): AAGVIQSPRHLIKEKRETATLKCYPIPRHDTVYWYQQGPGQDPQFLISFYEKMQSDKGSIPDRFSAQQFSDYHSELNMSSLELGDSALYFCASSSGTGPYGYTFGSGTRLTVV.

CDR3 DNA sequence: TGTGCCAGCAGCCCTAGCGGGGGGACCCAAGAGACCCAGTACTTC. Its translation: CASSPSGGTQETQYF. The chain combines TRBV5-4 with TRBJ2-5, with TRBD2 matching 11 bases. Per the germline V gene, CDR1 is SGHNT and CDR2 is YYREEE (reference sequence). V shed 4 bases, J shed 1 base, and the junction held 3 bases outside the gene matches. This CDR3 has 15 residues.

V and J are TRBV2 and TRBJ2-3; 10 positions agree with TRBD1. CDR1 SNHLY and CDR2 FYNNEI come from the germline V gene. Trimming at V came to 8 bases and at J to 7 bases, leaving 9 bases not matched to a gene. The CDR3 consists of 14 residues. The CDR3 loop reads CASLWTGGANTQYF. CDR3 sequence (DNA): TGTGCCAGCCTCTGGACAGGGGGAGCGAATACGCAGTATTTT. Variable domain in full (rest from reference TRBV2 and TRBJ2-3): EPEVTQTPSHQVTQMGQEVILRCVPISNHLYFYWYRQILGQKVEFLVSFYNNEISEKSEIFDDQFSVERPDGSNFTLKIRSTKLEDSAMYFCASLWTGGANTQYFGPGTRLTVL.

This chain connects TRBV11-2 to TRBJ1-1; D is uncertain. Trimming removed 3 bases at V and 2 bases at J, with 10 bases between. The CDR3 contains 14 residues. From germline, CDR1 is SGHAT and CDR2 FQNNGV. The CDR3 protein is CASSFSGTNTEAFF. CDR3 sequence (DNA): TGTGCCAGCAGCTTTTCAGGTACAAACACTGAAGCTTTCTTT.

The genes are TRBV21-1 and TRBJ2-5; TRBD1, as called in the table, went unchecked against the DNA. TRBV21-1 is given as a pseudogene. The CDR3 is 12 amino acids. The CDR3 bases are TGTGCCAGCAGCACCAATCAAGAGACCCAGTACTTC. Amino acid sequence: CASSTNQETQYF.

This chain links TRBV21-1 with TRBJ1-4. TRBV21-1 represents a pseudogene. The CDR3 has 15 residues. The CDR3 loop reads CASSEESPLCEKLFF. DNA of the CDR3: TGTGCCAGCAGCGAGGAGTCCCCTCTGTGCGAAAAACTGTTTTTT.

A note on this clone: The sample contains more than one DNA sequence encoding this CDR3. V gene TRBV20-1 combines with J gene TRBJ1-2, with a weak D call TRBD1 (5 bases). The length of the CDR3 is 11 residues. Germline CDR1 is DFQATT and CDR2 is SNEGSKA (reference sequence). V was pared by 5 bases and J by 6 bases, with 10 bases between. CDR3 sequence reads: CSASFRDGYTF. The CDR3 coding sequence is TGCAGTGCTTCTTTCAGGGATGGCTACACCTTC.

The chain combines TRBV4-1 with TRBJ2-7, with a possible D match to TRBD2 (5 bases). This CDR3 spans 15 amino acids. Germline CDR1 reads MGHRA; CDR2 reads YSYEKL. The germline V and J ends were trimmed by 6 bases and 0 bases, with 15 bases remaining between them. The CDR3 spells CASSLGGRSSYEQYF. In DNA, the CDR3 is TGCGCCAGCAGTCTGGGTGGGAGAAGCTCCTACGAGCAGTACTTC.

The V call is TRBV7-9, the J call TRBJ2-5; D remains ambiguous. Trimming removed 3 bases from V and 4 bases from J, with 6 bases in between. Per the germline V gene, CDR1 is SEHNR and CDR2 is FQNEAQ (reference sequence). The CDR3 has 12 amino acids. CDR3 residues: CASSFTGETQYF. CDR3 in DNA: TGTGCCAGCAGCTTTACCGGAGAGACCCAGTACTTC.

V and J are TRBV10-1 and TRBJ1-2; 8 bases fit TRBD1. There are 15 residues in the CDR3. The germline V gene encodes CDR1 WNHNN and CDR2 SYGVQD (reference sequence). The ends lost 4 bases at V and 3 bases at J; junction bases unmatched: 7. The CDR3 DNA sequence: TGCGCCAGCAGTGGGATGACAGGGGATCACTATGGCTACACCTTC. Protein product: CASSGMTGDHYGYTF.

The V and J genes are TRBV5-1 and TRBJ1-6, with 7 bases that match TRBD1. CDR1 is SGHRS, CDR2 YFSETQ, per germline. This CDR3 comprises 15 residues. The V and J ends lost 0 bases and 12 bases, in that order; junction bases with no gene match: 9. The CDR3, as DNA: TGCGCCAGCAGCTTGGGGGTCTCAGGGGGAGGACCCCTCCACTTT. It codes for CASSLGVSGGGPLHF.

The chain uses TRBV7-9 and TRBJ1-1; D remains unclear. The V end was cut by 3 bases, the J end by 3 bases, with 5 bases between. The CDR3 has 12 residues. The germline CDR1 and CDR2 sequences are SEHNR and FQNEAQ (reference sequence). The CDR3 loop reads CASSFGHTEAFF. The CDR3 DNA sequence: TGTGCCAGCAGCTTCGGTCACACTGAAGCTTTCTTT. Combining the CDR3 with reference TRBV7-9 and TRBJ1-1 gives the whole variable domain DTGVSQNPRHKITKRGQNVTFRCDPISEHNRLYWYRQTLGQGPEFLTYFQNEAQLEKSRLLSDRFSAERPKGSFSTLEIQRTEQGDSAMYLCASSFGHTEAFFGQGTRLTVV.

V is TRBV6-6 and J is TRBJ2-7; 8 positions agree with TRBD2. Per germline, CDR1 MNHNY and CDR2 SVGAGI (reference sequence). The CDR3 sequence is 11 residues long. Trimming cost V 8 bases and J 3 bases; bases outside gene matches: 0. The CDR3, as DNA: TGTGCCAGCGGGACTAGCTACGAGCAGTACTTC. It specifies CASGTSYEQYF.

In its sample, this clone was seen once. This chain uses TRBV5-1 with TRBJ2-5; tentatively, D is TRBD1 (6 bases). CDR1 is SGHRS, CDR2 YFSETQ, per germline. This CDR3 spans 15 amino acids. The V and J ends lost 2 bases and 0 bases respectively, with 11 bases between them. The CDR3 DNA reads TGCGCCAGCAGCTTCAGACAGGCATACCAAGAGACCCAGTACTTC. Its translation is CASSFRQAYQETQYF.